This T cell receptor (beta chain) was observed in a study of regulatory T cells in long-lasting Graves disease. Whole-study context: It was over 5 years of antithyroid drugs, with positive TSH receptor antibodies, that meant persistent Graves' disease. Regarding the study as a whole: Relative to new patients (under 1,000), persistent patients exhibited greater sharing of public clonotypes (around 2,500).

CDR3 regions were amplified by Arm-PCR using iRepertoire HTBI primers to build TCR beta libraries. TCRdb itself ran the multiplex PCR reads through MiXCR, one entry per CDR3 protein. The sample has approximately 500,000 distinct CDR3 sequences; 20% to 25% are singletons. This sample's time point: persistent/refractory GD, antithyroid drugs over 5 years with positive TRAb. Scientists built the TCR library using RNA that was extracted from PBMCs. The authors diagnosed Graves' disease using American Thyroid Association guidelines. Germline V gene lookup returns CDR1 LNHDA and CDR2 SQIVND (reference sequence). This CDR3 is built from 13 residues. The V end was cut by 4 bases, the J end by 5 bases, with 9 bases between. On this clonotype itself: Its antigen is unknown.

The receptor was derived from a female donor with Graves disease. The chain joins TRBV19 to TRBJ1-5, with D maybe TRBD1 (6 bases). The starting material was peripheral blood mononuclear cells (PBMCs), obtained when the disease was refractory, from a patient treated with antithyroid drugs. The CDR3 coding sequence is TGTGCCAGTAGTACACAGGGTGATCAGCCCCAGCATTTT. It codes for CASSTQGDQPQHF.